The 24 T cell receptor beta chains below were found in one sample sequenced in a study of beta chain features in type 1 diabetes. The isolated RNA, all of it, was reverse transcribed, so expressed TCRB transcripts were what got sequenced. Sequencing used immunoSEQ multiplex PCR; TCRdb keeps in-frame clones, though not all of them. This sample has 10,000 to 15,000 clones; 40% to 55% occur once, and the top ten carry more than 0.75%. The material sequenced was stem cell memory CD4+ T cells from blood. These receptors were obtained from a man between 18 and 35 years old in good health.

The chain is built from TRBV6-1 and TRBJ1-5; D unresolved. Per germline, CDR1 MNHNS and CDR2 SASEGT. Trimming took off 4 bases at V and 0 bases at J, with 7 bases between the two ends. This CDR3 comprises 14 residues. The CDR3 coding sequence is TGTGCCAGCAGTGCAGAATATAGCAATCAGCCCCAGCATTTT. It is translated as CASSAEYSNQPQHF.

The V call is TRBV6-5, the J call TRBJ1-2, with 7 bases that match TRBD1. The germline V gene has CDR1 MNHEY and CDR2 SVGAGI. The junction had 9 bases not matched to a gene; V was cut back by 2 bases and J by 6 bases. This CDR3 contains 15 residues. CDR3 in amino acids: CASSYSLEGANGYTF. For the CDR3, the DNA is TGTGCCAGCAGTTACAGTTTGGAGGGGGCTAATGGCTACACCTTC.

This clone showed up just a few times. The CDR3 DNA sequence: TGTGCCAGCAGCCAAGGGACTAGTGAGGCGAATACGCAGTATTTT. It translates to CASSQGTSEANTQYF. The chain couples TRBV14 to TRBJ2-3; 7 bases are a match to TRBD2. Trimming cost V 1 base and J 7 bases; bases outside gene matches: 8. In germline, CDR1 is SGHDN, CDR2 FVKESK. The CDR3 sequence is 15 residues long.

This chain connects TRBV19 to TRBJ1-6, with TRBD1 matching over 9 bases. Looked up from germline, CDR1 is LNHDA and CDR2 is SQIVND (reference sequence). J lost 10 bases, V lost 4 bases, and 11 bases had no gene match. The CDR3 is 16 residues long. In DNA, the CDR3 is TGTGCCAGTAGTAAGGCGGTCGGGACAGGGCAATCACCCCTCCACTTT. Translated, it gives CASSKAVGTGQSPLHF.

The chain uses TRBV19 and TRBJ2-1; possibly TRBD1 for D (6 bases). Between the trimmed V and J ends, which lost 3 bases and 2 bases, there was a span of 11 bases. The CDR3 length is 15 residues. Germline CDR1 reads LNHDA; CDR2 reads SQIVND (reference sequence). The CDR3 nucleotides read TGTGCCAGTAGTATGGTGACAGGTACCTACAATGAGCAGTTCTTC. This gives the protein CASSMVTGTYNEQFF.

The chain combines TRBV7-2 with TRBJ2-3; D is ambiguous. V shed 1 base and J shed 1 base, with 12 bases lying between them. Germline loops: CDR1 SGHTA, CDR2 FQGNSA. This CDR3 spans 16 amino acids. The CDR3 is CASSLERVSGTDTQYF. As DNA, the CDR3 is TGTGCCAGCAGCTTAGAACGAGTTTCTGGCACAGATACGCAGTATTTT.

J is TRBJ2-1 and V is TRBV6-6; a possible D gene is TRBD2 (5 bases). The CDR3 runs 14 residues. Trimming cost V 3 bases and J 4 bases, with 10 bases left between them. Germline V gene data show CDR1 as MNHNY and CDR2 as SVGAGI (reference sequence). CDR3 nucleotides: TGTGCCAGCAGTTATAAGGGAGATTACAATGAGCAGTTCTTC. This encodes CASSYKGDYNEQFF.

The chain employs TRBV5-1 and TRBJ2-7; 10 bases align to TRBD1. The CDR3 length is 14 residues. CDR1 SGHRS and CDR2 YFSETQ come from the germline V gene. V gave up 4 bases and J gave up 2 bases; unmatched junction bases: 3. The CDR3 region has the DNA TGCGCCAGCAGCGCGGGACAGGGGACCTACGAGCAGTACTTC. Translation gives CASSAGQGTYEQYF.

This chain connects TRBV27 to TRBJ2-4; TRBD2 aligns across 11 bases. Per germline, CDR1 MNHEY and CDR2 SMNVEV (reference sequence). V shed 5 bases and J 3 bases; nucleotides not matched to a gene: 6. The CDR3 contains 16 residues. CDR3 loop: CASSPNGLAGKNIQYF. DNA for the CDR3: TGTGCCAGCAGTCCCAACGGACTAGCGGGCAAAAACATTCAGTACTTC.

The rearrangement links TRBV11-2 to TRBJ1-6; the D is unclear. The CDR3 extends over 16 amino acids. Germline CDR1 is SGHAT and CDR2 is FQNNGV. V was trimmed by 5 bases and J by 0 bases, leaving 11 bases between them. The CDR3 DNA sequence: TGTGCCAGCAGCCCAAGAAGAGACTCCTATAATTCACCCCTCCACTTT. Protein: CASSPRRDSYNSPLHF.

The chain recombines TRBV10-3 with TRBJ2-5, with D perhaps TRBD2 (5 bases). The CDR3 spans 12 residues. CDR1 is ENHRY, CDR2 SYGVKD, per germline. Trimming took off 3 bases at V and 5 bases at J, with 7 bases between the two ends. The CDR3 here is CAISDWEETQYF. The CDR3, as DNA: TGTGCCATCAGTGATTGGGAGGAGACCCAGTACTTC.

The CDR3 DNA follows: TGTGCCAGCAGCTTACACAGGGCCGGCACTGAAGCTTTCTTT. Translation gives CASSLHRAGTEAFF. J is TRBJ1-1 and V is TRBV11-2, with D perhaps TRBD1 (6 bases). V dropped 2 bases and J dropped 4 bases, with 11 bases sitting between them. The CDR3 length is 14 residues. Per the germline V gene, CDR1 is SGHAT and CDR2 is FQNNGV.

This chain uses TRBV18 with TRBJ1-2; a weak D match, TRBD1 (5 bases). With 3 bases removed from V and 4 bases from J, the gap between germline ends came to 12 bases. This CDR3 region has 14 residues. CDR1 is KGHSH and CDR2 is LQKENI in the germline V gene. The CDR3 region has the DNA TGTGCCAGCTCACCCGCACAGGATACCTATGGCTACACCTTC. Its protein is CASSPAQDTYGYTF.

This clone turned up a few times. The V gene is TRBV7-9, the J gene TRBJ2-3, with 14 nucleotides matching TRBD2. Germline V gives CDR1 SEHNR, CDR2 FQNEAQ (reference sequence). The V segment lost 5 bases and the J segment 2 bases; nucleotides outside the gene matches: 3. There are 16 residues in the CDR3. In DNA form, the CDR3 reads TGTGCCAGCAGCGCGGGACTAGCGGGGGACACAGATACGCAGTATTTT. Translation: CASSAGLAGDTDTQYF.

The rearrangement uses TRBV27 and TRBJ2-1, with 10 positions matching TRBD1. Per germline, CDR1 MNHEY and CDR2 SMNVEV (reference sequence). V was pared by 0 bases and J by 4 bases, with 6 bases of the junction left unmatched. The CDR3 is 17 amino acids. The CDR3 protein is CASSLSLDRGVYNEQFF. Written as DNA, the CDR3 is TGTGCCAGCAGTTTATCCCTGGACAGGGGGGTGTACAATGAGCAGTTCTTC.

This clone was detected only a few times. This sequence joins TRBV14 and TRBJ2-1; 7 nucleotides line up with TRBD1. This CDR3 spans 13 amino acids. Losses at the gene ends were 4 bases for V and 6 bases for J; bases not matched to a gene: 3. The V gene's germline CDR1 is SGHDN and CDR2 FVKESK. The DNA of the CDR3 is TGTGCCAGCAGCCGGACAGGCAGCAATGAGCAGTTCTTC. Translated: CASSRTGSNEQFF.

This clone has only a few counts. This rearrangement joins TRBV19 to TRBJ2-1; D is possibly TRBD2 (6 bases). The CDR3 has 12 amino acids. Trimming cost V 8 bases and J 6 bases, with 11 bases left between them. Germline loops: CDR1 LNHDA, CDR2 SQIVND (reference sequence). CDR3 sequence (DNA): TGTGCCAGTCGGGAGTCGGCCAATGAGCAGTTCTTC. This codes for CASRESANEQFF.

This clone was picked up a small number of times. The chain has TRBV7-9 and TRBJ1-3; D not resolved. Between the trimmed V and J ends, which lost 5 bases and 3 bases, there was a span of 17 bases. Germline loops: CDR1 SEHNR, CDR2 FQNEAQ (reference sequence). The CDR3 contains 16 residues. In DNA form, the CDR3 reads TGTGCCAGCAGCCTTAACGTTAGAGTCGGTGGAAACACCATATATTTT. Protein product: CASSLNVRVGGNTIYF. Complete variable domain (other parts from reference TRBV7-9 and TRBJ1-3): DTGVSQNPRHKITKRGQNVTFRCDPISEHNRLYWYRQTLGQGPEFLTYFQNEAQLEKSRLLSDRFSAERPKGSFSTLEIQRTEQGDSAMYLCASSLNVRVGGNTIYFGEGSWLTVV.

This clone has only one observation. The chain combines TRBV7-2 with TRBJ1-5; no clear D gene. This CDR3 is built from 18 residues. Germline CDR1 SGHTA, CDR2 FQGNSA. V lost 1 base and J lost 0, with 16 bases in between. CDR3 DNA: TGTGCCAGCAGCTTAGTCGATTCAGCGACGTATAGCAATCAGCCCCAGCATTTT. Its protein is CASSLVDSATYSNQPQHF.

This clone is classed as medium-sized. This chain links TRBV18 with TRBJ2-2; D ambiguous. V shed 6 bases and J shed 2 bases, with 4 bases lying between them. The germline CDR1 and CDR2 sequences are KGHSH and LQKENI. The CDR3 loop spans 12 amino acids. DNA for the CDR3: TGTGCCAGCTCGACAAACACCGGGGAGCTGTTTTTT. As protein: CASSTNTGELFF.

This rearrangement joins TRBV28 to TRBJ2-1; the match to TRBD2 covers 11 bases. The CDR3 is 16 amino acids. Trimming cost V 4 bases and J 8 bases; bases outside gene matches: 10. Germline V lookup: CDR1 MDHEN, CDR2 SYDVKM. CDR3 bases: TGTGCCAGCAGTTCCTTTAGCGGGGGGGCCGGAGATGAGCAGTTCTTC. Translation gives CASSSFSGGAGDEQFF.

The DNA for the CDR3 is TGCAGCGTGGAGGGTGGGGTTGGCTACACCTTC. Translated, it gives CSVEGGVGYTF. This sequence joins TRBV29-1 and TRBJ1-2; no reliable D call. The CDR3 spans 11 residues. Per the germline V gene, CDR1 is SQVTM and CDR2 is ANQGSEA. The germline V and J ends were trimmed by 6 bases and 7 bases, with 12 bases remaining between them. Full variable domain (outside the CDR3, taken from reference TRBV29-1 and TRBJ1-2): SAVISQKPSRDICQRGTSLTIQCQVDSQVTMMFWYRQQPGQSLTLIATANQGSEATYESGFVIDKFPISRPNLTFSTLTVSNMSPEDSSIYLCSVEGGVGYTFGSGTRLTVV.

This clone has only one observation. CDR3: CAIRRGTADASTDTQYF. CDR3 sequence (DNA): TGTGCCATCAGACGCGGGACGGCGGACGCTAGCACAGATACGCAGTATTTT. The chain uses TRBV10-3 and TRBJ2-3; D possibly corresponds to TRBD2 (6 bases). Trimming left V 6 bases short and J 0 bases short, with 19 bases between. The CDR3 consists of 17 residues. The germline V gene encodes CDR1 ENHRY and CDR2 SYGVKD.

The rearrangement joins TRBV7-2 to TRBJ2-5, with TRBD1 as a possible D gene (5 bases). Germline-derived CDR1 and CDR2 are SGHTA and FQGNSA. V dropped 5 bases and J dropped 4 bases, with 11 bases sitting between them. The length of the CDR3 is 13 residues. The CDR3 region has the DNA TGTGCCAGCAGCCACCGACAGTCAGAGACCCAGTACTTC. This sequence encodes CASSHRQSETQYF.